This record covers a single T cell receptor beta chain. Its antigen is unidentified. This entry belongs to a study of siplizumab effects on memory and regulatory T cells. In germline, CDR1 is SNHLY, CDR2 FYNNEI. V lost 2 bases, J lost 8 bases, and 15 bases lay in between. The CDR3 sequence is 14 residues long. Regarding the study as a whole: The authors did not confirm suppressive function in proliferating Tregs from siplizumab cultures.

Clones were sequenced by immunoSEQ multiplex PCR, and TCRdb holds only the in-frame ones, with some missing. The table shows some 62,000 clones, with 70% to 85% occurring only once. Sequencing was done on a sample of memory CD4+ T cells sorted from blood. The source of this sequence is a human donor in good health. V usage is TRBV2 and J usage is TRBJ1-2; D possibly corresponds to TRBD1 (6 bases). CDR3 DNA: TGTGCCAGCAGTGAAAGAGGGGGTTCCTGGGGCTACACCTTC. Protein product: CASSERGGSWGYTF.